A single sample gave rise to the 3 T cell receptor beta chains below, sequenced in a study of CD8 T cells in Susac syndrome. Random-hexamer reverse transcription was applied to about 0.45 to 1 ug RNA. TCRdb redid the calling of the immunoSEQ multiplex PCR reads with MiXCR, one entry per CDR3 protein. The table includes about 190,000 distinct CDR3 sequences, roughly nine tenths detected once. The specimen sequenced was CD4+ T cells from PBMCs. The receptors stem from a human donor with Susac syndrome.

The chain couples TRBV13 to TRBJ2-3, with 12 bases that match TRBD2. Germline V gene data show CDR1 as PRHDT and CDR2 as FYEKMQ (reference sequence). V lost 5 bases to trimming and J lost 3 bases; unmatched junction nucleotides: 9. CDR3 length: 17 amino acids. CDR3 sequence: CASSRSTSGGWTDTQYF. The CDR3 bases are TGTGCCAGCAGCCGCAGCACTAGCGGGGGGTGGACAGATACGCAGTATTTT.

The chain carries TRBV20-1 and TRBJ2-3; possibly TRBD1 for D (5 bases). CDR3 length: 14 amino acids. V was pared by 5 bases and J by 1 base, with 13 bases between. CDR1 DFQATT and CDR2 SNEGSKA come from the germline V gene (reference sequence). The CDR3 sequence is CSAHAPTGTDTQYF. CDR3 nucleotides: TGCAGTGCTCATGCCCCGACAGGCACAGATACGCAGTATTTT.

This chain joins TRBV12-3 or TRBV12-4 and TRBJ2-5, with 9 bases fitting TRBD2. The CDR3 consists of 15 residues. The V and J ends lost 6 bases and 4 bases, in that order; junction bases with no gene match: 9. CDR3 region: CASSRGAGGRETQYF. The DNA for the CDR3 is TGTGCCAGCAGCAGGGGAGCGGGAGGAAGAGAGACCCAGTACTTC.